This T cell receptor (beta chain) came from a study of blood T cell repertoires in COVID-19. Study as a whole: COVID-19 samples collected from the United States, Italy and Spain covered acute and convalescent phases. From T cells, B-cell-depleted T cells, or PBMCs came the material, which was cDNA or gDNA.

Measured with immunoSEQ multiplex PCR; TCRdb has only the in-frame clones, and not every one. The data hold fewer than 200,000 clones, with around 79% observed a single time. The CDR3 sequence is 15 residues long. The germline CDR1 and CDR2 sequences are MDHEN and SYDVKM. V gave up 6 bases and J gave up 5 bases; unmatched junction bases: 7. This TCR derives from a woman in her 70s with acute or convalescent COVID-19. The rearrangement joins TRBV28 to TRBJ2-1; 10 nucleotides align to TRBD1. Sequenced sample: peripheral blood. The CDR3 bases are TGTGCCAGCAGGACCCGTGGGACAGGGGACAATGAGCAGTTCTTC. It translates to CASRTRGTGDNEQFF.